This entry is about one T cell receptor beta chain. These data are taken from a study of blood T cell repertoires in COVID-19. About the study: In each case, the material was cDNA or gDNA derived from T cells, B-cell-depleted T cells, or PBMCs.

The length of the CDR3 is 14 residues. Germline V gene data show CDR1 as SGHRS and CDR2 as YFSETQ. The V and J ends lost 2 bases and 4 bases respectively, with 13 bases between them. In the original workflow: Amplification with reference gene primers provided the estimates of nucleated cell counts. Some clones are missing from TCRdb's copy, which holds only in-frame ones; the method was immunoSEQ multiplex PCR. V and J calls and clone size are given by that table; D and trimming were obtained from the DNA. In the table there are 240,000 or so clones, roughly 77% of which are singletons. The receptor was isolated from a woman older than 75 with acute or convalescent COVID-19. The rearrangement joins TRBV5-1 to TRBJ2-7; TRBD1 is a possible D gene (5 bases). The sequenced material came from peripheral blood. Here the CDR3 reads CASSFSREGYEQYF. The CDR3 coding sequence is TGCGCCAGCAGCTTCAGCAGGGAAGGGTACGAGCAGTACTTC.